Following are 24 T cell receptor beta chains from one sample sequenced in a study of T cells in localized non-small cell lung cancer. Produced via immunoSEQ multiplex PCR; TCRdb's table is partial and in-frame only. The repertoire holds about 82,000 clones, with about three quarters as singletons. This specimen was PBMCs, taken before any cancer treatment. All receptors come from a man aged 35 to 70 with stage II squamous cell lung carcinoma.

The chain is built from TRBV5-5 and TRBJ2-5; perhaps TRBD2 as D (7 bases). V was clipped by 5 bases and J by 2 bases, with 19 bases between them. The CDR3 is 16 residues long. The germline CDR1 and CDR2 sequences are SGHKS and YYEKEE (reference sequence). This CDR3 is CASSSGGSGTQETQYF. The CDR3 coding sequence is TGTGCCAGCAGTTCTGGGGGGAGCGGGACACAAGAGACCCAGTACTTC.

V gene TRBV6-6 combines with J gene TRBJ1-2, with D unclear. The V gene lost 6 bases and the J gene lost 3 bases, with 17 bases spanning the gap. This CDR3 is 15 amino acids long. Per germline, CDR1 MNHNY and CDR2 SVGAGI (reference sequence). CDR3 sequence: CASSTGPPTDYGYTF. CDR3 DNA sequence: TGTGCCAGCAGCACCGGACCCCCGACGGACTATGGCTACACCTTC.

The chain joins TRBV12-2 to TRBJ2-1; the table's D call, TRBD2, was not checked against the DNA. TRBV12-2 constitutes a pseudogene. CDR3 length: 15 residues. The CDR3 region has the DNA TGTGCAAGTCGCCATCGGACTTCCCTATACAATGAGCAGTTCTTC. This translates into CASRHRTSLYNEQFF.

J is TRBJ2-2 and V is TRBV13; TRBD2 matches 12 bases. The CDR3 runs 17 residues. V shed 5 bases and J 3 bases; nucleotides not matched to a gene: 7. Germline CDR1 is PRHDT and CDR2 is FYEKMQ (reference sequence). CDR3 DNA sequence: TGTGCCAGCAGCAACCGACTAGCGGGAGACGACACCGGGGAGCTGTTTTTT. Translated, it gives CASSNRLAGDDTGELFF.

The rearrangement links TRBV27 to TRBJ1-6; D is unclear. V lost 2 bases, J lost 4 bases, and 6 bases lay in between. This CDR3 has 14 amino acids. Germline CDR1 and CDR2: MNHEY and SMNVEV (reference sequence). The CDR3 sequence: CASSLQVYNSPLHF. The CDR3 DNA reads as TGTGCCAGCAGTTTACAAGTATATAATTCACCCCTCCACTTT.

J is TRBJ1-3 and V is TRBV6-1; D is unresolved. Germline V gene data show CDR1 as MNHNS and CDR2 as SASEGT. CDR3 size: 16 residues. V gave up 0 bases and J gave up 0 bases, with 9 bases separating them. The CDR3 DNA reads as TGTGCCAGCAGTGAAGCGCAGGTCACCTCTGGAAACACCATATATTTT. Translating gives CASSEAQVTSGNTIYF.

The V gene is TRBV6-6, the J gene TRBJ1-5; the D is unclear. V shed 7 bases and J shed 7 bases, with 11 bases lying between them. Germline V gives CDR1 MNHNY, CDR2 SVGAGI (reference sequence). The CDR3 has 12 residues. CDR3 loop: CASTNDYQPQHF. The CDR3 DNA is TGTGCCAGCACCAATGATTACCAGCCCCAGCATTTT.

The chain joins TRBV29-1 to TRBJ2-7, with TRBD2 matching over 14 bases. Trimming removed 5 bases from V and 5 bases from J; junction bases left unmatched: 5. Germline CDR1 SQVTM, CDR2 ANQGSEA. This CDR3 spans 14 amino acids. The chain's CDR3 is CSVLGLAGVDEQYF. Here the CDR3 DNA reads TGCAGCGTTTTGGGACTAGCGGGAGTAGACGAGCAGTACTTC.

V usage is TRBV11-3 and J usage is TRBJ2-1; 10 bases map to TRBD2. The CDR3 is 18 amino acids. From germline, CDR1 is SGHNT and CDR2 YENEEA. The junction had 7 bases not matched to a gene; V was cut back by 1 base and J by 1 base. The CDR3 bases are TGTGCCAGCAGCTTAGTCCTAGCGGGAGAGGCATCCTACAATGAGCAGTTCTTC. Translated: CASSLVLAGEASYNEQFF.

V gene TRBV5-1 combines with J gene TRBJ2-3; D is unclear. The CDR3 is 12 residues long. CDR1 and CDR2 (germline): SGHRS, YFSETQ. V was clipped by 0 bases and J by 6 bases, with 5 bases between them. This chain's CDR3 is CASSLGWDTQYF. In DNA, the CDR3 is TGCGCCAGCAGCTTGGGATGGGATACGCAGTATTTT.

J is TRBJ1-4 and V is TRBV18; 8 positions agree with TRBD1. V lost 3 bases, J lost 3 bases, and 6 bases stayed unmatched. Germline V gene sequence: CDR1 KGHSH, CDR2 LQKENI. This CDR3 is built from 16 residues. DNA of the CDR3: TGTGCCAGCTCACCCTCCGACAGGGGTCCTAATGAAAAACTGTTTTTT. It encodes CASSPSDRGPNEKLFF.

This clone was detected a few times. The rearrangement uses TRBV19 and TRBJ1-1, with D possibly matching TRBD1 (5 bases). Per germline, CDR1 LNHDA and CDR2 SQIVND (reference sequence). The CDR3 is 15 residues long. Trimming pared 5 bases from V and 2 bases from J, leaving 15 bases between. In DNA, the CDR3 is TGTGCCAGTAGTGGGTTCAGGGTAATAAACACTGAAGCTTTCTTT. Its protein is CASSGFRVINTEAFF.

The chain carries TRBV6-5 and TRBJ1-1, with D uncertain. Germline assignment: CDR1 MNHEY and CDR2 SVGAGI. V shed 4 bases and J shed 13 bases, with 19 bases lying between them. The CDR3 sequence is 13 residues long. The CDR3 reads CASSSETGTSVFF. The DNA of the CDR3 is TGTGCCAGCAGTTCCGAGACCGGCACGAGCGTTTTCTTT.

The V and J genes are TRBV5-6 and TRBJ2-1, with no clear D. Per the germline V gene, CDR1 is SGHDT and CDR2 is YYEEEE. V was pared by 7 bases and J by 5 bases, with 10 bases between. The CDR3 spans 12 residues. In nucleotides, the CDR3 is TGTGCCAGCGCAGAAGTTAACAATGAGCAGTTCTTC. It is translated as CASAEVNNEQFF.

This clone has a single count. The chain joins TRBV6-6 to TRBJ1-3; 9 bases are shared with TRBD1. The J segment lost 0 bases and the V segment lost 4 bases, leaving 1 base of the junction unmatched. The CDR3 is 15 residues long. CDR1 and CDR2 (germline): MNHNY, SVGAGI (reference sequence). The CDR3 region is CASSSQGASGNTIYF. The CDR3 DNA reads as TGTGCCAGCAGTTCACAGGGGGCCTCTGGAAACACCATATATTTT.

The CDR3 loop is CASSLTSYEQYF. CDR3 nucleotides: TGTGCCAGCTCCTTAACCTCCTACGAGCAGTACTTC. The chain joins TRBV6-5 to TRBJ2-7; no reliable D call. Germline V gene data show CDR1 as MNHEY and CDR2 as SVGAGI. V was shortened by 8 bases and J by 0 bases, with 8 bases between the two germline ends. This CDR3 has 12 residues.

V is TRBV7-2 and J is TRBJ2-7; the D gene could be TRBD1 or TRBD2 (5 bases each). CDR3 size: 13 residues. Germline CDR1 reads SGHTA; CDR2 reads FQGNSA. Trimming took 5 bases from V and 5 from J, leaving 13 bases between them. The CDR3 spells CASSRGRGDEQYF. DNA of the CDR3: TGTGCCAGCAGCCGGGGAAGGGGCGACGAGCAGTACTTC.

V usage is TRBV29-1 and J usage is TRBJ2-1, with unresolved D. Deletions cut 6 bases from V and 7 bases from J, with 19 bases between. This CDR3 has 14 residues. In germline, CDR1 is SQVTM, CDR2 ANQGSEA. CDR3 sequence (DNA): TGCAGCGTGGTGACTGTGGGAAGATGGAATGAGCAGTTCTTC. Its translation: CSVVTVGRWNEQFF.

This chain connects TRBV5-1 to TRBJ2-5; TRBD2 matches 15 bases. Germline V gene data show CDR1 as SGHRS and CDR2 as YFSETQ. The trim removed 3 bases at V and 5 bases at J, leaving 2 bases unmatched. The CDR3 is 15 residues long. The CDR3 DNA follows: TGCGCCAGCAGCTCGGGACTAGCGGGGGGTGAGACCCAGTACTTC. It translates to CASSSGLAGGETQYF.

V and J are TRBV4-1 and TRBJ2-1; tentatively, D is TRBD2 (5 bases). Germline V gives CDR1 MGHRA, CDR2 YSYEKL. Trimming stripped 6 bases from V and 4 bases from J, with 19 bases between. The CDR3 runs 16 residues. CDR3 sequence reads: CASSSNPSGAYNEQFF. CDR3 coding DNA: TGCGCCAGCAGTTCAAATCCGAGCGGAGCTTACAATGAGCAGTTCTTC.

The V and J genes are TRBV18 and TRBJ1-2; 7 nucleotides match TRBD1. The CDR3 totals 14 residues. V lost 3 bases, J lost 4 bases, and 5 bases stayed unmatched. The germline gives CDR1 KGHSH, CDR2 LQKENI. CDR3 in DNA: TGTGCCAGCTCACCTACCGGGACAGCCTATGGCTACACCTTC. Its protein product is CASSPTGTAYGYTF.

The chain carries TRBV4-1 and TRBJ1-1; D gene unclear. Between the trimmed V and J ends, which lost 3 bases and 5 bases, there was a span of 13 bases. CDR3 length: 14 amino acids. Germline V gene data show CDR1 as MGHRA and CDR2 as YSYEKL. CDR3 sequence: CASSQEDLGTEAFF. In nucleotides, the CDR3 is TGCGCCAGCAGCCAGGAAGACCTCGGGACTGAAGCTTTCTTT.

This rearrangement joins TRBV4-2 to TRBJ1-6; 11 positions agree with TRBD1. With V trimmed by 4 bases and J by 11 bases, 7 bases remained unmatched. The CDR3 has 15 amino acids. CDR1 is LGHNA and CDR2 is YNFKEQ in the germline V gene. CDR3 sequence: CASSPEDRGPPPLHF. CDR3 coding DNA: TGTGCCAGCAGCCCCGAGGACAGGGGGCCTCCACCCCTCCACTTT.

The chain recombines TRBV18 with TRBJ1-5; TRBD1 matches 9 bases. The junction had 0 bases not matched to a gene; V was cut back by 2 bases and J by 4 bases. Per the germline V gene, CDR1 is KGHSH and CDR2 is LQKENI. The CDR3 has 14 amino acids. The CDR3 nucleotides read TGTGCCAGCTCACCAGGACAGGGGAATCAGCCCCAGCATTTT. The encoded protein is CASSPGQGNQPQHF.